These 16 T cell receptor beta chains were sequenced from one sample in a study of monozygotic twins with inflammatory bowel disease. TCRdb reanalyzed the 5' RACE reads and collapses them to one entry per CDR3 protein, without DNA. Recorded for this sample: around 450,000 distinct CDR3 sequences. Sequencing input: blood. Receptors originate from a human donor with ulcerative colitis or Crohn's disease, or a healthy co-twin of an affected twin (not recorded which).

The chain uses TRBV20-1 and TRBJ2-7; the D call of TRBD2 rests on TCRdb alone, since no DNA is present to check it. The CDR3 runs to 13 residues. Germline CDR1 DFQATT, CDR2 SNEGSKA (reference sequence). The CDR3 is CSAPPSRANEQYF.

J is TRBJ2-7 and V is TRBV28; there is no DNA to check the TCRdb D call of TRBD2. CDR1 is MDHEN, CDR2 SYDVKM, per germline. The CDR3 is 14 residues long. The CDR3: CASTLRQGSYEQYF.

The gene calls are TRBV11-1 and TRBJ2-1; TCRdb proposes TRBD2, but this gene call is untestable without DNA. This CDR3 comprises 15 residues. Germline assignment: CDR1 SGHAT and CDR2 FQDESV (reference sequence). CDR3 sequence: CASSPETSGAREQFF.

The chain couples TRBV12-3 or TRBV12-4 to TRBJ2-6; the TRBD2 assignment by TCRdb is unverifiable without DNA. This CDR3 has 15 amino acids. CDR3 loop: CASSYGLSGANVLTF.

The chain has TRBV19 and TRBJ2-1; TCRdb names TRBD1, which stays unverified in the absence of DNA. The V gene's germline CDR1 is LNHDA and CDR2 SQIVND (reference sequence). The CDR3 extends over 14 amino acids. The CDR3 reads CASSPGTGPNEQFF.

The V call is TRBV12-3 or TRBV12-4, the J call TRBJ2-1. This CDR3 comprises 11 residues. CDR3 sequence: CASGGGVEQFF.

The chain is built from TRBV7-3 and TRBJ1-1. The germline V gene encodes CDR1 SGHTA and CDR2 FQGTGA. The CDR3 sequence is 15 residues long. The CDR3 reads CASSPRRALGTEAFF. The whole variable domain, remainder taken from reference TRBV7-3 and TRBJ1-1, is GAGVSQTPSNKVTEKGKYVELRCDPISGHTALYWYRQSLGQGPEFLIYFQGTGAADDSGLPNDRFFAVRPEGSVSTLKIQRTERGDSAVYLCASSPRRALGTEAFFGQGTRLTVV.

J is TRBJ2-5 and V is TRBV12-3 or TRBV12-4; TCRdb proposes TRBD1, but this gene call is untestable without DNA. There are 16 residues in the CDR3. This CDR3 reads CASSLGRDRSRETQYF.

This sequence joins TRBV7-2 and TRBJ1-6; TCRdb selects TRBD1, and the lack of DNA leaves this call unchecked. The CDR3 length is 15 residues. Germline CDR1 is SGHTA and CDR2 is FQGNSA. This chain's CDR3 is CASSRTASYNSPLHF.

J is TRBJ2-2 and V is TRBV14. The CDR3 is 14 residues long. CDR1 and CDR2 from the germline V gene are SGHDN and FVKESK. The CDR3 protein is CASSQDLGAGELFF.

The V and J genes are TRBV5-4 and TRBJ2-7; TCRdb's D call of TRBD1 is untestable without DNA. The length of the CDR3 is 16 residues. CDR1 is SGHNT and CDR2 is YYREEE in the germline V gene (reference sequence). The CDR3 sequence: CASRATGTGSTYEQYF.

CDR3 amino acids: CAISESGVTYEQYF. The chain joins TRBV10-3 to TRBJ2-7. CDR1 is ENHRY, CDR2 SYGVKD, per germline. The CDR3 extends over 14 amino acids.

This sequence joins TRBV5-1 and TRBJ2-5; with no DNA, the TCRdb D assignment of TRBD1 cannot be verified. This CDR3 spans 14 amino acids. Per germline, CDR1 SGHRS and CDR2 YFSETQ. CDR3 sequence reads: CASRSGQIQETQYF.

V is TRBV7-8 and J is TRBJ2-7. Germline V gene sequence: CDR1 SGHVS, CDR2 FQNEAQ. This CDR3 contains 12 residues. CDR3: CASSLVLGEQYF.

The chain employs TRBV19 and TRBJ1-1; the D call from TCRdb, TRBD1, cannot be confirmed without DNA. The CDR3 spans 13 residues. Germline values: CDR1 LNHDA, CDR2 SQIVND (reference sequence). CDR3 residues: CASRQGADTEAFF.

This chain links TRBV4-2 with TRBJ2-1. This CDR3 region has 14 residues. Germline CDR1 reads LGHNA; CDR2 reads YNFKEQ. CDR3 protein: CASSPGGLYNEQFF.